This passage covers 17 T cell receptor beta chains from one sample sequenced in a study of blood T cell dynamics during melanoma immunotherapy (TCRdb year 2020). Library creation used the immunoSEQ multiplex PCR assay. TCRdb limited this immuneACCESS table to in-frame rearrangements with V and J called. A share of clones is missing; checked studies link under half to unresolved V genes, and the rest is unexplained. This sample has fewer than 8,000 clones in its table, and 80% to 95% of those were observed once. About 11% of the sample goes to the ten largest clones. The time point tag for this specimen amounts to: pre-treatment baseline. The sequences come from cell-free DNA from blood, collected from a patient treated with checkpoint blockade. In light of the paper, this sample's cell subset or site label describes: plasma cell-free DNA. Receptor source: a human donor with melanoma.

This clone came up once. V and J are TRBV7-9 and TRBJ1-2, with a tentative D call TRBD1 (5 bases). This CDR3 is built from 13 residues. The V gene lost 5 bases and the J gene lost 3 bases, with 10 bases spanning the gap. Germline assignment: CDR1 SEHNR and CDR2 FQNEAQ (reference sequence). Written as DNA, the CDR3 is TGTGCCAGCAGCCACTGGGGGGACTATGGCTACACCTTC. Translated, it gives CASSHWGDYGYTF.

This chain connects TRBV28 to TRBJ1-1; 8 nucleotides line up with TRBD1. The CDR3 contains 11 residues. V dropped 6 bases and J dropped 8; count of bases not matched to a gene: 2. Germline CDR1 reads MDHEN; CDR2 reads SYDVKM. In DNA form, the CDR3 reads TGTGCCAGCAGGGGGGACAGGGAAGCTTTCTTT. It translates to CASRGDREAFF.

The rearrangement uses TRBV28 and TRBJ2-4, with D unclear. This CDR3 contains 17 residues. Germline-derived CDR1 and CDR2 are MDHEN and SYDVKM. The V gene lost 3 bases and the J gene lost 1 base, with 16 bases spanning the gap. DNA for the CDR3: TGTGCCAGCAGTTTTTATGAATCGGGTCTGGCCAAAAACATTCAGTACTTC. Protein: CASSFYESGLAKNIQYF.

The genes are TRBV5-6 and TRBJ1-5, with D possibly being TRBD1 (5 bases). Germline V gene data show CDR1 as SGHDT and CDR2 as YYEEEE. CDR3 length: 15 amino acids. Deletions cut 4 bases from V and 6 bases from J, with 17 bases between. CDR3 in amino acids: CASSTLGAPSQPQHF. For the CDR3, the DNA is TGTGCCAGCAGCACGTTAGGGGCCCCAAGTCAGCCCCAGCATTTT.

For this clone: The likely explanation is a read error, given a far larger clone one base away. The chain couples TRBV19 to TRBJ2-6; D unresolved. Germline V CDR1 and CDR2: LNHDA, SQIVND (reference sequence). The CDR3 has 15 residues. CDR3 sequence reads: CAISIDNSGANVLTF. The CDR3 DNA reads TGTGCCATTAGTATAGACAACTCTGGGGCCAACGTCCTGACTTTC.

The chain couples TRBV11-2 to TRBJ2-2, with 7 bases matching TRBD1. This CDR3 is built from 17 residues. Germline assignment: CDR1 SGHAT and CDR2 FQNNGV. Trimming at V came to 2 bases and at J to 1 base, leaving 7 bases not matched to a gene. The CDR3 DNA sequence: TGTGCCAGCAGCTTATTGAACAGGGGCCGGAACACCGGGGAGCTGTTTTTT. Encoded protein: CASSLLNRGRNTGELFF.

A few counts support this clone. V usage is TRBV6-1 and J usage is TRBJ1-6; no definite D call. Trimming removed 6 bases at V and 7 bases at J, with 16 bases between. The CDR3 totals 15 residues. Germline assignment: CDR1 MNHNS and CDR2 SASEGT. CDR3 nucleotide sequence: TGTGCCAGCAGCTCACTCACCTCGGGGAATTCACCCCTCCACTTT. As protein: CASSSLTSGNSPLHF.

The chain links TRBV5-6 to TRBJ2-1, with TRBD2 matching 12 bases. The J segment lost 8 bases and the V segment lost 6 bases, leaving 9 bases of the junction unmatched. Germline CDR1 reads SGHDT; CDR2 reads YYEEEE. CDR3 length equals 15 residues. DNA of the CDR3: TGTGCCAGCACCAGTCTAGCGGGAGGGGGCTATGAGCAGTTCTTC. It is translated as CASTSLAGGGYEQFF.

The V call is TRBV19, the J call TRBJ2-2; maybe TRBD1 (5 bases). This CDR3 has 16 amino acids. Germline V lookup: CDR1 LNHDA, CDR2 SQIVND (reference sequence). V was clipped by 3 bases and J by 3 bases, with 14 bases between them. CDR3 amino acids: CASSILGIGDTGELFF. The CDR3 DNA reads TGTGCCAGTAGTATCCTTGGAATAGGGGACACCGGGGAGCTGTTTTTT.

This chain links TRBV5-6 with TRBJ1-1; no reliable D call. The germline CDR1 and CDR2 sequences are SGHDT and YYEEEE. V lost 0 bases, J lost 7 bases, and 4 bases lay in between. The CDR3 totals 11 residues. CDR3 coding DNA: TGTGCCAGCAGCTTGGTTGGTGAAGCTTTCTTT. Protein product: CASSLVGEAFF.

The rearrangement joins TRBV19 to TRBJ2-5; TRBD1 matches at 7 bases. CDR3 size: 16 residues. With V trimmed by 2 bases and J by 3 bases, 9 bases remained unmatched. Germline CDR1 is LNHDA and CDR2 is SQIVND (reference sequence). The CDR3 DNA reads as TGTGCCAGTAGTATACCCCGCGGTGGGACAGAAGAGACCCAGTACTTC. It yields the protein CASSIPRGGTEETQYF. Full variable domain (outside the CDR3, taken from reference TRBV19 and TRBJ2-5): DGGITQSPKYLFRKEGQNVTLSCEQNLNHDAMYWYRQDPGQGLRLIYYSQIVNDFQKGDIAEGYSVSREKKESFPLTVTSAQKNPTAFYLCASSIPRGGTEETQYFGPGTRLLVL.

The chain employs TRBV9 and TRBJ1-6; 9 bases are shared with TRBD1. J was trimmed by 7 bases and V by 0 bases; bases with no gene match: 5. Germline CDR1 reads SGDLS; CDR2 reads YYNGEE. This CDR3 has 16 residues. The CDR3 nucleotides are TGTGCCAGCAGCGTAGGGGGGACAGGGACGAATTCACCCCTCCACTTT. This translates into CASSVGGTGTNSPLHF.

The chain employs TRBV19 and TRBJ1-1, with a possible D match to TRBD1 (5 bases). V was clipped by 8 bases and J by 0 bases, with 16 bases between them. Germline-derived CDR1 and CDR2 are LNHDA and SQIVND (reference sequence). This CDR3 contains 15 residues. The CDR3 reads CASRPSGTVNTEAFF. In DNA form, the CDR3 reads TGTGCCAGTCGACCCTCCGGGACGGTGAACACTGAAGCTTTCTTT.

Written as DNA, the CDR3 is TGTGCCAGCAAGAGGGGGGGGGACGGAACAGATACGCAGTATTTT. Amino acids: CASKRGGDGTDTQYF. The rearrangement links TRBV28 to TRBJ2-3, with D possibly matching TRBD2 (7 bases). In germline, CDR1 is MDHEN, CDR2 SYDVKM. This CDR3 region has 15 residues. Trimming pared 7 bases from V and 3 bases from J, leaving 17 bases between.

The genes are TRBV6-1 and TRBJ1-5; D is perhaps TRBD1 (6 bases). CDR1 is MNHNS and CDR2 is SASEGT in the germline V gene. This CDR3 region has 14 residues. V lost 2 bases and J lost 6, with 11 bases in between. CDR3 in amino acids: CASSESGGLQPQHF. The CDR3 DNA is TGTGCCAGCAGTGAAAGCGGGGGGCTTCAGCCCCAGCATTTT.

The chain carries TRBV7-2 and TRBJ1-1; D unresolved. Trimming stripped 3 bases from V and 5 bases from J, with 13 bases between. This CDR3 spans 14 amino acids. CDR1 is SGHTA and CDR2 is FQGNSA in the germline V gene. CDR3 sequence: CASSLPRVGTEAFF. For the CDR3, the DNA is TGTGCCAGCAGCTTGCCAAGGGTGGGGACTGAAGCTTTCTTT.

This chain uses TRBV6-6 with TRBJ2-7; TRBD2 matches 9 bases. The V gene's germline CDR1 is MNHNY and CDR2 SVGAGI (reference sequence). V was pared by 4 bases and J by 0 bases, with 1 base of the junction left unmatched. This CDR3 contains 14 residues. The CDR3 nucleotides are TGTGCCAGCAGTTCTAGCGGGGTCTCCTACGAGCAGTACTTC. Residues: CASSSSGVSYEQYF.